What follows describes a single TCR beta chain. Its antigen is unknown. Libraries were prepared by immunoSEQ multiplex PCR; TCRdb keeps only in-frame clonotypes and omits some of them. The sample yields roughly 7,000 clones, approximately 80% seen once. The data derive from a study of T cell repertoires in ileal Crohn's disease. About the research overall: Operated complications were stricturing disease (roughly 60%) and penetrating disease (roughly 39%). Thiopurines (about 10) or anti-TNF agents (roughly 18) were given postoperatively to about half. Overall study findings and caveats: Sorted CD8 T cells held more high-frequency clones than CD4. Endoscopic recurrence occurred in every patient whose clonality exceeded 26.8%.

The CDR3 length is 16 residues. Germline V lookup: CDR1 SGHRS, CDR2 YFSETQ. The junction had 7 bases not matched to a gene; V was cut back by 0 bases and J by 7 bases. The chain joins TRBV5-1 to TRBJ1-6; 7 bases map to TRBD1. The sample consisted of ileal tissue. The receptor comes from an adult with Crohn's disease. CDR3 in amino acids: CASSLGRGLENSPLHF. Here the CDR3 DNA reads TGCGCCAGCAGCTTGGGAAGGGGGCTAGAAAATTCACCCCTCCACTTT.